These T cell receptor beta chains were read from a single sample in a study of blood T cells in healthy people across ages. In TCRdb, the 5' RACE reads were re-called with MiXCR into one record per CDR3 protein. The sample shows roughly 680,000 distinct CDR3 sequences, about 50% of them seen only once. What was sequenced was blood. Receptor source: an elderly woman in good health. CDR3s include the opening cysteine and the closing phenylalanine or tryptophan. The D gene is left open where the match is weak. Some rows mark clone size as missing; the rest say once, few, many or name a class of expanded clone.

>.|TRBV29-1|TRBJ1-2|TRBD1
TGCAGCGATCGTAAGACAGGGGGCGGCGGTGGCTACACCTTC
CSDRKTGGGGGYTF
>many|TRBV28|TRBJ2-3|TRBD1
TGTGCCAGCAGTTCAGGGGGCGGAACAGATACGCAGTATTTT
CASSSGGGTDTQYF
>many|TRBV28|TRBJ1-2|.
TGTGCCAGCAGCTCCAGCTGGGGCTACACCTTC
CASSSSWGYTF
>few|TRBV2|TRBJ2-5|TRBD1
TGTGCCAGCAGTTGGACAGGAAGCCCCCAAGAGACCCAGTACTTC
CASSWTGSPQETQYF
>once|TRBV28|TRBJ2-7|.
TGTGCCACCCAGGGTTACGAGCAGTACTTC
CATQGYEQYF
>few|TRBV6-4|TRBJ1-2|.
TGTGCCAGCAGTGACTCCGGGAGCTATGGCTACACCTTC
CASSDSGSYGYTF
>.|TRBV5-1|TRBJ2-7|.
TGCGCCAGCAGCTTGAGGTACAATGAGCAGTACTTC
CASSLRYNEQYF
>.|TRBV7-9|TRBJ2-5|.
TGTGCCAGCAGCCCTGGATGGAGAGAGACCCAGTACTTC
CASSPGWRETQYF
>.|TRBV5-1|TRBJ2-2|.
TGCGCCAGCAGTGCGCGACAGCCGAACGCCGGGGAGCTGTTTTTT
CASSARQPNAGELFF
>.|TRBV20-1|TRBJ1-6|TRBD1
TGCAGTGCTAGAGTGGACAGGGTTGGATCACCCCTCCACTTT
CSARVDRVGSPLHF
>few|TRBV6-5|TRBJ1-4|.
TGTGCCAGCAGTTACACGACAGGCACTAATGAAAAACTGTTTTTT
CASSYTTGTNEKLFF
>many|TRBV12-3/TRBV12-4|TRBJ1-5|.
TGTGCCAGCAGTCCCTCTACGGCCAACAATCAGCCCCAGCATTTT
CASSPSTANNQPQHF
>.|TRBV5-1|TRBJ2-7|.
TGCGCCAGCAGCTTCCTCGGAGGAACCTCCTACAATGAGCAGTACTTC
CASSFLGGTSYNEQYF
>.|TRBV28|TRBJ1-5|.
TGTGCCAGCATGAGTGGGTACAACCAGCCCCAGCATTTT
CASMSGYNQPQHF
>.|TRBV2|TRBJ2-5|.
TGTGCCAGCTGCCCACAAGGGGTAGAGACCCAGTACTTC
CASCPQGVETQYF
>many|TRBV6-6|TRBJ2-5|.
TGTGCCAGCAGTGACGGGATACAAGAGACCCAGTACTTC
CASSDGIQETQYF